The rows below give T cell receptor beta chains drawn from one sample of a study of naive and memory T cell subsets. TCRdb re-analysed the UMI-ligation and nested PCR reads in MiXCR, keeping a single row per CDR3 protein. The sample gives over 110,000 distinct CDR3 sequences, 15% to 25% of which show up once; about 0.57% is in the top ten. Sequencing used naive CD8+ T cells from blood. The receptor set was obtained from a human donor in good health. The CDR3 runs from the conserved cysteine through the conserved F or W. A D gene is named only where the DNA matches it firmly. Some rows have no size entry. The others give once, few or many, or a class for an expanded clone.

>few|TRBJ1-4|15|NA|TRBV5-6
TGTGCCAGCAGCTTGGGTTCGTCCTCAGGGGAAAAACTGTTTTTT
CASSLGSSSGEKLFF
>NA|TRBJ2-1|14|TRBD2|TRBV27
TGTGCCAGCAGCCTCCTGGGCGGGAGGAATGAGCAGTTCTTC
CASSLLGGRNEQFF
>few|TRBJ2-7|14|TRBD2|TRBV20-1
TGCAGTGCTAGAGAGGGACTAGGTGCGTACGAGCAGTACTTC
CSAREGLGAYEQYF
>NA|TRBJ2-4|15|TRBD1|TRBV12-3/TRBV12-4
TGTGCCAGCAGCTGGACAGGAAGGGCCAAAAACATTCAGTACTTC
CASSWTGRAKNIQYF
>NA|TRBJ2-1|16|TRBD2|TRBV6-5
TGTGCCAGCAGTCCCCGGGCAGCGGGAGGTAGCAATGAGCAGTTCTTC
CASSPRAAGGSNEQFF
>few|TRBJ2-6|16|NA|TRBV5-4
TGTGCCAGCAGACAAGACAGTATCTCTGGGGCCAACGTCCTGACTTTC
CASRQDSISGANVLTF
>few|TRBJ2-5|23|TRBD2|TRBV11-2
TGTGCCAGCAGCTTAGGCCAAAGATCGGAGAAGCGGGGTCTAGCGGGAGGGAGAGAGACCCAGTACTTC
CASSLGQRSEKRGLAGGRETQYF
>NA|TRBJ1-1|13|NA|TRBV7-9
TGTGCCAGCAGCCCCCTGGGGGCAACTGAAGCTTTCTTT
CASSPLGATEAFF
>once|TRBJ2-7|13|NA|TRBV24-1
TGTGCCACCAGCGCCGGGACGGGGTACGAGCAGTACTTC
CATSAGTGYEQYF
>few|TRBJ2-1|13|NA|TRBV6-6
TGTGCCAGCAGTTTAGGACGTGTTGATGAGCAGTTCTTC
CASSLGRVDEQFF
>NA|TRBJ2-7|10|TRBD2|TRBV29-1
TGCAGCGTTACTAGCGGCGAGCAGTACTTC
CSVTSGEQYF
>few|TRBJ2-7|15|NA|TRBV28
TGTGCCAGCAGTTTTGGTCCGACGGGCTCCTACGAGCAGTACTTC
CASSFGPTGSYEQYF
>NA|TRBJ1-2|16|NA|TRBV18
TGTGCCAGCTCACCACCGGGAGGGGTTCTTAACTATGGCTACACCTTC
CASSPPGGVLNYGYTF
>NA|TRBJ2-7|15|TRBD1|TRBV7-9
TGTGCCAGCCTGGACTCCGGACAGGGGGTATTGGAGCAGTACTTC
CASLDSGQGVLEQYF
>few|TRBJ2-7|13|NA|TRBV29-1
TGCAGCGTTGACGTAGACAGCCCCTACGAGCAGTACTTC
CSVDVDSPYEQYF
>NA|TRBJ2-1|16|TRBD2|TRBV27
TGTGCCAGCACTCAAGGGACTAGCGGGAGGAGAAATGAGCAGTTCTTC
CASTQGTSGRRNEQFF
>NA|TRBJ1-2|14|NA|TRBV6-1
TGTGCCAGCTTGGGAACGGGAAGGAACTATGGCTACACCTTC
CASLGTGRNYGYTF
>NA|TRBJ2-1|13|NA|TRBV13
TGTGCCAGCAGCCCCGAGGGGTCCGGTGAGCAGTTCTTC
CASSPEGSGEQFF
>NA|TRBJ2-7|13|TRBD1|TRBV7-8
TGTGCCAGCAGCTTAGACAGGGGAGCCGAGCAGTACTTC
CASSLDRGAEQYF
>NA|TRBJ2-7|15|NA|TRBV4-1
TGCGCCAGCAGCCCCGTCACCCGGGACTCCTACGAGCAGTACTTC
CASSPVTRDSYEQYF
>few|TRBJ2-1|14|NA|TRBV25-1
TGTGCCAGCAGTGACTGGAGCTCCTACAATGAGCAGTTCTTC
CASSDWSSYNEQFF
>few|TRBJ2-5|14|NA|TRBV9
TGTGCCAGCAGCGTGAGCCGGTTTGGGGAGACCCAGTACTTC
CASSVSRFGETQYF
>NA|TRBJ2-3|15|NA|TRBV9
TGTGCCAGCAGCCCAGGGACTGTATCCACAGATACGCAGTATTTT
CASSPGTVSTDTQYF
>many|TRBJ2-1|12|NA|TRBV3-1
TGTGCCAGCAGTTCCCGGGACAATGAGCAGTTCTTC
CASSSRDNEQFF
>NA|TRBJ1-5|14|NA|TRBV28
TGTGCCAGCCGGCGGGGGTATAGCAATCAGCCCCAGCATTTT
CASRRGYSNQPQHF
>NA|TRBJ2-1|17|TRBD2|TRBV24-1
TGTGCCACCAGTGGGGGAGGAACTAGCGGGCTGTACAATGAGCAGTTCTTC
CATSGGGTSGLYNEQFF
>few|TRBJ1-4|19|NA|TRBV12-3/TRBV12-4
TGTGCCAGCAGTTTAGCACTGTCAGGGAGGACTCCCACTAATGAAAAACTGTTTTTT
CASSLALSGRTPTNEKLFF
>NA|TRBJ2-7|13|NA|TRBV6-2/TRBV6-3
TGTGCCAGCAGCACCGGGACACCTGACGAGCAGTACTTC
CASSTGTPDEQYF
>few|TRBJ2-5|13|NA|TRBV29-1
TGCAGCGTTGAAGAAGCAGGATGGGAGACCCAGTACTTC
CSVEEAGWETQYF
>NA|TRBJ2-2|14|NA|TRBV3-1
TGTGCCAGCAGTCTACAGGACAACACCGGGGAGCTGTTTTTT
CASSLQDNTGELFF
>few|TRBJ2-7|13|NA|TRBV5-5
TGTGCCAGCAGCTTTGTAAGGGCCGACGAGCAGTACTTC
CASSFVRADEQYF
>few|TRBJ2-7|13|TRBD1|TRBV29-1
TGCAGCGTCCCAGGGACAGCCTCCTACGAGCAGTACTTC
CSVPGTASYEQYF
>few|TRBJ2-5|15|NA|TRBV7-9
TGTGCCAGCAGCCGAACCTGGGACGAACAAGAGACCCAGTACTTC
CASSRTWDEQETQYF
>NA|TRBJ2-1|14|TRBD2|TRBV6-5
TGTGCCACCACTTTAGCGGGCGACTACAATGAGCAGTTCTTC
CATTLAGDYNEQFF
>NA|TRBJ2-7|18|TRBD2|TRBV6-2/TRBV6-3
TGTGCCAGCAGTTACCAAACGACCTCTAGCGGGATTGGGTACGAGCAGTACTTC
CASSYQTTSSGIGYEQYF
>NA|TRBJ2-7|17|TRBD2|TRBV7-9
TGTGCCAGCGGCGTGGGGCTAGCGGGAGGTACTCGGTACGAGCAGTACTTC
CASGVGLAGGTRYEQYF
>NA|TRBJ2-5|14|NA|TRBV9
TGTGCCAGCAGCGTAGACGGGAACCAAGAGACCCAGTACTTC
CASSVDGNQETQYF
>few|TRBJ1-3|18|NA|TRBV7-2
TGTGCCAGCAGCTTAGATACTCTGTCCAGGGCCTACGGAAACACCATATATTTT
CASSLDTLSRAYGNTIYF
>NA|TRBJ1-1|13|TRBD1|TRBV29-1
TGCAGCGTTGAAGACCCGACAGGGGGAACGGCTTTCTTT
CSVEDPTGGTAFF
>few|TRBJ2-7|15|TRBD2|TRBV27
TGTGCCAGCAGCCAAGGGACTAGCGGTATATACGAGCAGTACTTC
CASSQGTSGIYEQYF
>many|TRBJ2-1|15|TRBD2|TRBV5-8
TGTGCCAGCATCCTCAGCGGGAGCTCCTACAATGAGCAGTTCTTC
CASILSGSSYNEQFF
>NA|TRBJ1-1|16|TRBD1|TRBV4-1
TGCGCCAGCAGCGAAGACGGGACAGGAGTGAACACTGAAGCTTTCTTT
CASSEDGTGVNTEAFF
>once|TRBJ2-1|12|NA|TRBV11-1
TGTGCCAGCAGCTACCATTACAATGAGCAGTTCTTC
CASSYHYNEQFF
>few|TRBJ1-1|18|NA|TRBV6-5
TGTGCCAGCAGTCGTGCGACCACTACGAGGGGTCCAATCTCTGAAGCTTTCTTT
CASSRATTTRGPISEAFF
>few|TRBJ2-3|14|NA|TRBV7-8
TGTGCCAGCAGCTTCGACCGATACACAGATACGCAGTATTTT
CASSFDRYTDTQYF
>NA|TRBJ1-1|15|NA|TRBV9
TGTGCCAGCAGCGTAGAAGGGTCGGGCTACACTGAAGCTTTCTTT
CASSVEGSGYTEAFF
>NA|TRBJ2-3|13|NA|TRBV20-1
TGCAGTGCTAGAGATCCGCCCGTAGATACGCAGTATTTT
CSARDPPVDTQYF
>NA|TRBJ2-3|13|NA|TRBV27
TGTGCCAGCAGTTTAGCGAGTCCTGATACGCAGTATTTT
CASSLASPDTQYF
>NA|TRBJ2-5|16|TRBD2|TRBV20-1
TGCAGTGCTAGAATCCCCGGACTAGCGGTGAAAGAGACCCAGTACTTC
CSARIPGLAVKETQYF
>few|TRBJ1-5|15|TRBD1|TRBV30
TGTGCCTGGACAGGGGGAGTGGGTAGCAATCAGCCCCAGCATTTT
CAWTGGVGSNQPQHF